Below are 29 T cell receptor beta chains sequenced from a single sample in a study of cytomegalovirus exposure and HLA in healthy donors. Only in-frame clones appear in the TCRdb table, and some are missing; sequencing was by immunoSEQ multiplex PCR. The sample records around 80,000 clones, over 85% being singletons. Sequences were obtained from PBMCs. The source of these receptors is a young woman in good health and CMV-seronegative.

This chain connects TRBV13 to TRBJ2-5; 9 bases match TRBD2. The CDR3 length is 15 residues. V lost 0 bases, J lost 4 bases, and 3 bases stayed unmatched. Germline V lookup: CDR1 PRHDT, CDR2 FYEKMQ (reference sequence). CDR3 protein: CASSLGSSGRETQYF. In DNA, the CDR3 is TGTGCCAGCAGCTTAGGAAGTAGCGGGAGAGAGACCCAGTACTTC.

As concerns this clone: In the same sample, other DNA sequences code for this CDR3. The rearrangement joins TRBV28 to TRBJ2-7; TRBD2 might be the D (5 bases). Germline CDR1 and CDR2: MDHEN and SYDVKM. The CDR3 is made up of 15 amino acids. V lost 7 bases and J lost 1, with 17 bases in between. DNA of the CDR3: TGTGCCAGCACCTTGCGGAGAGGGCTGTCCTACGAGCAGTACTTC. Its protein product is CASTLRRGLSYEQYF.

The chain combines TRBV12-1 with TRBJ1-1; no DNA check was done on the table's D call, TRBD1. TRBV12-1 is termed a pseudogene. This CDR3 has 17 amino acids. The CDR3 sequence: CASSSPGTGGAYTEAFF. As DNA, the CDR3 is TGTGCCAGCAGCTCGCCCGGGACAGGGGGCGCATACACTGAAGCTTTCTTT.

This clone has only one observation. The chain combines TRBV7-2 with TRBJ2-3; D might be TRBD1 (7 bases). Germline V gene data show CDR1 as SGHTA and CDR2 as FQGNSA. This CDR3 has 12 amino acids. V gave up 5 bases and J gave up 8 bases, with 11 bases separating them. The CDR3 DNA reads TGTGCCAGCAGCCCTCAGGGGGGTACGCAGTATTTT. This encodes CASSPQGGTQYF.

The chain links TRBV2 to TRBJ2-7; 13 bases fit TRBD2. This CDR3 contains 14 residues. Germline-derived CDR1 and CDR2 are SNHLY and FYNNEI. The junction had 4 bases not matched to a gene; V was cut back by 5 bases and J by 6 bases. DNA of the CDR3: TGTGCCAGCAGTTTAGGACTAGCGGGAGTCGAGCAGTACTTC. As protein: CASSLGLAGVEQYF.

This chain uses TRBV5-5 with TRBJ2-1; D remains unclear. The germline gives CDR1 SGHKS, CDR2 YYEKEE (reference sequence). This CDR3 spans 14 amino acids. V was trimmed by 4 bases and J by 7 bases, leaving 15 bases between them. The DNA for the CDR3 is TGTGCCAGCAGCCCGCGGATACAAGCGAATGAGCAGTTCTTC. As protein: CASSPRIQANEQFF.

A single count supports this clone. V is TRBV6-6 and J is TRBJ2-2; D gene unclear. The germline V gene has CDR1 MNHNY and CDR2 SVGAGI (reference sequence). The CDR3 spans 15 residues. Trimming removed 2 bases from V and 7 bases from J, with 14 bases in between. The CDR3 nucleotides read TGTGCCAGCAGTTACGGGCAGGCCCGTGGCGGGGAGCTGTTTTTT. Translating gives CASSYGQARGGELFF.

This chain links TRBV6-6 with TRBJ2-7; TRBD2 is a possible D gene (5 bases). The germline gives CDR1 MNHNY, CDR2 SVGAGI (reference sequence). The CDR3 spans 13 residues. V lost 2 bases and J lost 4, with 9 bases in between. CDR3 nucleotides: TGTGCCAGCAGTTACCAAGGACTTTACGAGCAGTACTTC. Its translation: CASSYQGLYEQYF.

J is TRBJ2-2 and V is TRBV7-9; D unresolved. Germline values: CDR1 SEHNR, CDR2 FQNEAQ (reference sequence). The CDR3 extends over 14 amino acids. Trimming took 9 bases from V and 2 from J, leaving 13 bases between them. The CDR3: CASPRHLNTGELFF. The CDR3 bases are TGTGCCAGTCCGAGGCACCTAAACACCGGGGAGCTGTTTTTT.

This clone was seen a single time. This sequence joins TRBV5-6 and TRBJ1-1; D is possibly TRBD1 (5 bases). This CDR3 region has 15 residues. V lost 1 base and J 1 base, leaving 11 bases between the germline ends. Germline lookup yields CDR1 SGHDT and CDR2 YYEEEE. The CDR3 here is CASSLMRGENTEAFF. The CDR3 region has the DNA TGTGCCAGCAGCTTGATGCGGGGGGAGAACACTGAAGCTTTCTTT.

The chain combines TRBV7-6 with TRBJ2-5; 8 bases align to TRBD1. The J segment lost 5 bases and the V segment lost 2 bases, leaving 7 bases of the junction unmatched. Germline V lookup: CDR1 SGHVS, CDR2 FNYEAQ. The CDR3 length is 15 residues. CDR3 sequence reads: CASSLPTGAAETQYF. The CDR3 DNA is TGTGCCAGCAGCTTACCGACAGGGGCTGCGGAGACCCAGTACTTC.

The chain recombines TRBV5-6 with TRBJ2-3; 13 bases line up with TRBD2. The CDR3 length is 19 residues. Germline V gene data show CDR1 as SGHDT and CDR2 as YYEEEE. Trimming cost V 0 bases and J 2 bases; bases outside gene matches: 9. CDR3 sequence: CASSLDGLAGVWDTDTQYF. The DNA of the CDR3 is TGTGCCAGCAGCTTGGACGGACTAGCGGGAGTGTGGGACACAGATACGCAGTATTTT.

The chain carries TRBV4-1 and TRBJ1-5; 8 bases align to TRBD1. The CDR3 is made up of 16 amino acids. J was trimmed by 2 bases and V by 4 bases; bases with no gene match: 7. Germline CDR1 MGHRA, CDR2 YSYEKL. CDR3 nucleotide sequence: TGCGCCAGCAGCCCCTTGGGACAGGCAGGCAATCAGCCCCAGCATTTT. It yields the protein CASSPLGQAGNQPQHF.

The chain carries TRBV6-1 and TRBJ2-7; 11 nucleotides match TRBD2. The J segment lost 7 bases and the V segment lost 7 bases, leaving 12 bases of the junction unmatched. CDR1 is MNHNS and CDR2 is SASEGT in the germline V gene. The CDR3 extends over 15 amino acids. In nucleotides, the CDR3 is TGTGCCAGCAACCCTAGGCTAGCGGGGGGAAGTGAGCAGTACTTC. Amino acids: CASNPRLAGGSEQYF.

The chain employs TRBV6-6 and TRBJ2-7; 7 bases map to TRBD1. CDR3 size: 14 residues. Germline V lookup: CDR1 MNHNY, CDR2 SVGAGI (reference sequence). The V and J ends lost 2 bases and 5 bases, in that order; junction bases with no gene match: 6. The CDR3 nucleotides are TGTGCCAGCAGTTACAGATTTACAGGGGACGAGCAGTACTTC. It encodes CASSYRFTGDEQYF.

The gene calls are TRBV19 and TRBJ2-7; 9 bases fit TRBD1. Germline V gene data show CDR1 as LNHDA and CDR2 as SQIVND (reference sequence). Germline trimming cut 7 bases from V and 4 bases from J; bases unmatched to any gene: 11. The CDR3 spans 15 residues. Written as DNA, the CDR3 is TGTGCCAGTAAACCCACCGGGACAGGGTTTTACGAGCAGTACTTC. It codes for CASKPTGTGFYEQYF.

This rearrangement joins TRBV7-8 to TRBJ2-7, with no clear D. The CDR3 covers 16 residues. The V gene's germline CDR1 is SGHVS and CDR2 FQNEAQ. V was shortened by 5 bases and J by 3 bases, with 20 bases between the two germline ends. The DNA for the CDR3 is TGTGCCAGCAGCCCCCTAGACCCAACCCCCTACTACGAGCAGTACTTC. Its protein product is CASSPLDPTPYYEQYF. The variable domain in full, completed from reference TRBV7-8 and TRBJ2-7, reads GAGVSQSPRYKVAKRGQDVALRCDPISGHVSLFWYQQALGQGPEFLTYFQNEAQLDKSGLPSDRFFAERPEGSVSTLKIQRTQQEDSAVYLCASSPLDPTPYYEQYFGPGTRLTVT.

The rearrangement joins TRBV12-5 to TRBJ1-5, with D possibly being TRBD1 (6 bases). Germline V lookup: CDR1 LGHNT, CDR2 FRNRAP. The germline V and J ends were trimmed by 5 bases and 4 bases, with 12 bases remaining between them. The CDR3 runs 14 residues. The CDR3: CASGATGTNQPQHF. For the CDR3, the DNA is TGTGCTAGTGGTGCGACAGGTACGAATCAGCCCCAGCATTTT.

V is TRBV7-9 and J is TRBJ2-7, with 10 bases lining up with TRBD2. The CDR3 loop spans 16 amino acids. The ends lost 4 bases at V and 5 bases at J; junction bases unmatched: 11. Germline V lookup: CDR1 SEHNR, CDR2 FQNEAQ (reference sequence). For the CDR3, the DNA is TGTGCCAGCAGCTCCCACCCTAGCGGGAGTAGCCACGAGCAGTACTTC. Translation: CASSSHPSGSSHEQYF. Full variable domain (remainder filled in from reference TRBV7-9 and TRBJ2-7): DTGVSQNPRHKITKRGQNVTFRCDPISEHNRLYWYRQTLGQGPEFLTYFQNEAQLEKSRLLSDRFSAERPKGSFSTLEIQRTEQGDSAMYLCASSSHPSGSSHEQYFGPGTRLTVT.

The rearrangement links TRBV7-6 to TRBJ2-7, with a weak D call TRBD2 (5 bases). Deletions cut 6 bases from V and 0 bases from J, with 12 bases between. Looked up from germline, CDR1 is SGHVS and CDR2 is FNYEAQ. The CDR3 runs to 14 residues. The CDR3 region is CASSTKRNSYEQYF. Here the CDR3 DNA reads TGTGCCAGCAGTACTAAGCGGAACTCCTACGAGCAGTACTTC.

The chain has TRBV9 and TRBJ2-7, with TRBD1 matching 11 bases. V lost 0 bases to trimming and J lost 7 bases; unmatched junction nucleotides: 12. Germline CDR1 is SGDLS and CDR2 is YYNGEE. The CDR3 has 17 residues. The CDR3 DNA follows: TGTGCCAGCAGCGTAGGTAGGAGGACGGGGACAGGGGGTGAGCAGTACTTC. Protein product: CASSVGRRTGTGGEQYF.

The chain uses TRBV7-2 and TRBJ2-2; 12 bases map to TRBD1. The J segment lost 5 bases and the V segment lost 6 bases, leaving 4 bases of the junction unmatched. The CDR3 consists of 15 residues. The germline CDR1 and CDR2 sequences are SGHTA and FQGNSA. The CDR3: CASRGQGASTGELFF. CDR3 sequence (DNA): TGTGCCAGCAGGGGACAGGGGGCGTCGACCGGGGAGCTGTTTTTT.

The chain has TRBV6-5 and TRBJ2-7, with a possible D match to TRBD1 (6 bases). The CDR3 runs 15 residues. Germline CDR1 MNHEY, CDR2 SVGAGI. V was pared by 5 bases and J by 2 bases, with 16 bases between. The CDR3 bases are TGTGCCAGCAGTGCCTTAGAGAAGGGGGCCTACGAGCAGTACTTC. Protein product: CASSALEKGAYEQYF.

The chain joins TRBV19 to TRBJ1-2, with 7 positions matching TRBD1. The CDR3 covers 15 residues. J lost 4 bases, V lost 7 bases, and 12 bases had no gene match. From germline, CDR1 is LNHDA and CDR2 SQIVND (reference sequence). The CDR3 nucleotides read TGTGCCAGTACCGCACTACAAGGGGGCGGCTATGGCTACACCTTC. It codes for CASTALQGGGYGYTF. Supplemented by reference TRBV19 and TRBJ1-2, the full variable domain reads DGGITQSPKYLFRKEGQNVTLSCEQNLNHDAMYWYRQDPGQGLRLIYYSQIVNDFQKGDIAEGYSVSREKKESFPLTVTSAQKNPTAFYLCASTALQGGGYGYTFGSGTRLTVV.

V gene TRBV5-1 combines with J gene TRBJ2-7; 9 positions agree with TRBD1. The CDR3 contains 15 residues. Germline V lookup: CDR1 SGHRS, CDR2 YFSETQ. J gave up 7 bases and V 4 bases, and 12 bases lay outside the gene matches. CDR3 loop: CASSVPGQGSGEQYF. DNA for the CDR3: TGCGCCAGCAGCGTACCGGGACAGGGATCTGGTGAGCAGTACTTC.

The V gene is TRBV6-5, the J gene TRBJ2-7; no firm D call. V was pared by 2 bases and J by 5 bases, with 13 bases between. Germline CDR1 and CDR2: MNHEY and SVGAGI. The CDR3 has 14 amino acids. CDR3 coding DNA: TGTGCCAGCAGTTACGGTACAGCTTATCACGAGCAGTACTTC. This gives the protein CASSYGTAYHEQYF.

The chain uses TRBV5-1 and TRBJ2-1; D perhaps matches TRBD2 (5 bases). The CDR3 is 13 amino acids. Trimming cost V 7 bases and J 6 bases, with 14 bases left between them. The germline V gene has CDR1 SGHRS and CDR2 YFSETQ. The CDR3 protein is CASGTPGSNEQFF. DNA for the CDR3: TGCGCCAGCGGCACGCCGGGGTCCAATGAGCAGTTCTTC. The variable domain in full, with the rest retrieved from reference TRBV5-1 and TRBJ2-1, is KAGVTQTPRYLIKTRGQQVTLSCSPISGHRSVSWYQQTPGQGLQFLFEYFSETQRNKGNFPGRFSGRQFSNSRSEMNVSTLELGDSALYLCASGTPGSNEQFFGPGTRLTVL.

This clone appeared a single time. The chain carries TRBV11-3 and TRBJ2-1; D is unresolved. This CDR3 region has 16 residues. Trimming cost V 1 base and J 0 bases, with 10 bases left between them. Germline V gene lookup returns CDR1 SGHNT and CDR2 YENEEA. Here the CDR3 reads CASSLGAGSSYNEQFF. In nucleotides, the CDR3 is TGTGCCAGCAGCTTAGGTGCAGGCAGCTCCTACAATGAGCAGTTCTTC.

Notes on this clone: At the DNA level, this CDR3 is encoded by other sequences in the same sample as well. The CDR3 DNA sequence: TGTGCCAGCTCACCGGGACAGGGGAATCAGCCCCAGCATTTT. Amino acid sequence: CASSPGQGNQPQHF. The chain employs TRBV18 and TRBJ1-5, with 10 nucleotides matching TRBD1. Germline values: CDR1 KGHSH, CDR2 LQKENI. The CDR3 extends over 14 amino acids. After removal of 3 bases from V and 4 bases from J, the junction contained 0 bases not matched to a gene.